This T cell receptor (beta chain) was observed in a study of shared clonotypes between healthy human individuals. Naive CD8 cells lacked CD45RO and underwent positive selection for CCR7, leaving out terminally differentiated effector memory CD45RA+ cells. Here immunoSEQ multiplex PCR was the method, and the copy in TCRdb shows in-frame clones only, minus some. The table lists some 2,100,000 clones, about 92% of them singletons, with more than 1.5% in the top ten. V lost 2 bases to trimming and J lost 7 bases, with 12 bases between them. The CDR3 extends over 14 amino acids. From germline, CDR1 is MNHEY and CDR2 SMNVEV (reference sequence).

This sequence originates from a man between 18 and 35 years old in good health. Some clones in this sample may be carry-over from other donors' samples. V gene TRBV27 combines with J gene TRBJ2-1, with TRBD2 as a possible D gene (6 bases). Sequencing input: naive CD8+ T cells from PBMCs. CDR3 nucleotide sequence: TGTGCCAGCAGTTTAGCGGGGCCCCTAAATGAGCAGTTCTTC. Amino acids: CASSLAGPLNEQFF.